This is a list of T cell receptor beta chains from one sample in a study of OX40 agonist ivuxolimab in advanced cancers. Assay: immunoSEQ multiplex PCR; the TCRdb copy retains only in-frame clones and omits some. The data show some 86,000 clones, with around 88% seen just once and 1.4% to 1.5% held by the top ten. This material consisted of CD4+ or CD8+ T cells sorted from blood, taken in a trial of the OX40 agonist ivuxolimab. The origin of the receptors is an adult with an advanced solid tumor such as melanoma, head and neck, liver or kidney cancer. Each CDR3 is given with its conserved first and last residue. D genes are given only for firm matches. The listing skips clone size in some rows; elsewhere it reads once, few, many or a size class.

abundance	v_gene	j_gene	d_gene	CDR3nt	CDR3aa
-	TRBV28	TRBJ2-5	-	TGTGCCAGCAATGTTCTAGGTCACGGCCTCGAGACCCAGTACTTC	CASNVLGHGLETQYF
few	TRBV11-3	TRBJ2-7	TRBD1	TGTGCCAGCAGCCCTCCCGGAGACAGGGGTTACGAGCAGTACTTC	CASSPPGDRGYEQYF
-	TRBV6-5	TRBJ2-5	TRBD1	TGTGCCAGCAGACTTCAGGGGGCCCAGGGAACCCAGTACTTC	CASRLQGAQGTQYF
-	TRBV30	TRBJ1-2	-	TGTGCCTGGAGTGTACGGATCGGAGGGGAACATGGCTACACCTTC	CAWSVRIGGEHGYTF
-	TRBV7-9	TRBJ2-3	TRBD1	TGTGCCAGCAGCTTAGGCCGCACAGGGGGCAGCACAGATACGCAGTATTTT	CASSLGRTGGSTDTQYF
once	TRBV15	TRBJ1-1	TRBD1	TGTGCCACCAGCAGAGCCAAAGGGACAGGGAAGGTGAACACTGAAGCTTTCTTT	CATSRAKGTGKVNTEAFF
once	TRBV4-1	TRBJ2-6	-	TGCGCCAGCAGCCAAGATTCCGGTCCGTGGTCTGGGGCCAACGTCCTGACTTTC	CASSQDSGPWSGANVLTF
-	TRBV6-5	TRBJ2-3	-	TGTGCCATCAGTGATTCCCTGAGGACAGATACGCAGTATTTT	CAISDSLRTDTQYF
-	TRBV23-1	TRBJ1-1	-	TGCGCCAGCAGTCAATCGGAACAGACCTCCACTGAAGCTTTCTTT	CASSQSEQTSTEAFF
-	TRBV2	TRBJ1-6	-	TGTGCCACCTCAGGGTCTTGGTCGTCACCCCTCCACTTT	CATSGSWSSPLHF
-	TRBV7-7	TRBJ2-5	TRBD2	TGTGCTGTCGGAGGTGCGGGGGGAGGAGAGACCCAGTACTTC	CAVGGAGGGETQYF
-	TRBV20-1	TRBJ2-5	-	TGCAGTGCTAGTCCTAAAGAGACCCAGTACTTC	CSASPKETQYF
-	TRBV27	TRBJ1-4	-	TGTGCCAGCAGTTTATCGCGAGGGAATGAAAAACTGTTTTTT	CASSLSRGNEKLFF
-	TRBV18	TRBJ2-5	-	TGTGCCAGCTCACCAAAGTTTGGCAGGGGCTACCAAGAGACCCAGTACTTC	CASSPKFGRGYQETQYF
-	TRBV5-6	TRBJ1-6	-	TGTGCCAGCAGCGGAGACACCCATAATTCACCCCTCCACTTT	CASSGDTHNSPLHF
-	TRBV9	TRBJ1-1	-	TGTGCCAGCAGCGTAGTCGGTGGAAACACTGAAGCTTTCTTT	CASSVVGGNTEAFF
-	TRBV11-1	TRBJ1-1	-	TGTGCCAGCAGCCGCAGGGGTTTCACTGAAGCTTTCTTT	CASSRRGFTEAFF
-	TRBV18	TRBJ2-5	-	TGTGCCAGCTCACCTGATGAGACCCAGTACTTC	CASSPDETQYF
once	TRBV28	TRBJ2-3	TRBD1	TGTGCCAGCAGCGCACAGGGGACCCTTAGGGCAGATACGCAGTATTTT	CASSAQGTLRADTQYF
-	TRBV10-3	TRBJ1-1	-	TGTGCCATCAGTGAGGGGGGCACTGAAGCTTTCTTT	CAISEGGTEAFF
-	TRBV25-1	TRBJ1-2	-	TGTGCCAGCAGTGACTCGGGACAACTAAACTATGGCTACACCTTC	CASSDSGQLNYGYTF
few	TRBV5-6	TRBJ1-2	-	TGTGCCAGCAGCCCGGTACGACGCTATGGCTACACCTTC	CASSPVRRYGYTF
-	TRBV7-9	TRBJ2-7	-	TGTGCCAGCAGCCCGGAGGCGGTAGGGGGCTACGAGCAGTACTTC	CASSPEAVGGYEQYF
-	TRBV10-3	TRBJ2-1	-	TGTGCCATCACCGAGGGCAGGAACTACAATGAGCAGTTCTTC	CAITEGRNYNEQFF
once	TRBV5-6	TRBJ1-6	-	TGTGCCAGCAGCTTTTCACAGGGTGGAAATTCACCCCTCCACTTT	CASSFSQGGNSPLHF
-	TRBV5-1	TRBJ1-2	-	TGCGCCAGCAGCTTGAGTTGGGGAGACTATGGCTACACCTTC	CASSLSWGDYGYTF
-	TRBV5-6	TRBJ1-5	-	TGTGCCAGCAGCTTGGGCCGGGGCCAAGGGATTAGCAATCAGCCCCAGCATTTT	CASSLGRGQGISNQPQHF
once	TRBV30	TRBJ2-3	-	TGTGCCTGGAGTTTTCGCTCCACTTTCACAGATACGCAGTATTTT	CAWSFRSTFTDTQYF
-	TRBV28	TRBJ1-1	-	TGTGCCATCGAGTACCGGGACACTACGAACACTGAAGCTTTCTTT	CAIEYRDTTNTEAFF
few	TRBV5-1	TRBJ2-7	-	TGCGCCAGCAGCTTGTCCCAGGCTTACGAGCAGTACTTC	CASSLSQAYEQYF
-	TRBV5-4	TRBJ2-5	-	TGTGCCAGCAGCGCCAGAGGGGGGCTGGGGGAGACCCAGTACTTC	CASSARGGLGETQYF
-	TRBV6-5	TRBJ1-5	-	TGTGCCAGCAAGGAGTCTGTGGGCAATCAGCCCCAGCATTTT	CASKESVGNQPQHF
-	TRBV6-1	TRBJ1-5	-	TGTGCCAGCAGTGAACAGGGTGGAAGCAATCAGCCCCAGCATTTT	CASSEQGGSNQPQHF
-	TRBV11-2	TRBJ1-6	-	TGTGCCAGCAGCCCTTCCGGGGATCCCAATTCACCCCTCCACTTT	CASSPSGDPNSPLHF
-	TRBV9	TRBJ2-1	-	TGTGCCAGCAGCGTAGGGAGTATGGACAATGAGCAGTTCTTC	CASSVGSMDNEQFF
-	TRBV19	TRBJ1-1	-	TGTGCCAGTAGTATCCGAAGGAACACTGAAGCTTTCTTT	CASSIRRNTEAFF
-	TRBV4-1	TRBJ1-6	TRBD1	TGCGCCAGCAGCCAAGATCGGGCAGGGGGGAGCAGTTCACCCCTCCACTTT	CASSQDRAGGSSSPLHF
-	TRBV18	TRBJ2-5	TRBD1	TGTGCCAGCTCACCATTATTCAGGGGGCAAGAGACCCAGTACTTC	CASSPLFRGQETQYF
-	TRBV7-9	TRBJ2-2	-	TGTGCCAGCAGCTTAGGGCAGGGGAACACCGGGGAGCTGTTTTTT	CASSLGQGNTGELFF
-	TRBV5-4	TRBJ2-3	-	TGTGCCAGCAGCTTATGGACAGCCTCTGGCACAGATACGCAGTATTTT	CASSLWTASGTDTQYF